Following are 7 T cell receptor beta chains from one sample sequenced in a study of T-cell reconstitution after alpha-beta-depleted transplantation in children. Unique molecular identifiers were incorporated when the TCRbeta library was constructed. In TCRdb, the PCR reads were re-called with MiXCR into one record per CDR3 protein. Among more than 400,000 distinct CDR3 sequences listed, roughly 43% were seen once. The sample here was PBMCs, taken before TCRalphabeta/CD19-depleted stem cell transplant. The receptors shown here come from a girl aged 2-10 years with aplastic anemia, due to receive a stem cell transplant.

About this clonotype: Since the CDR3 does not end with the conserved phenylalanine or tryptophan, this likely comes from a read error. CDR3 residues: CSAVRLGGELFD. CDR3 nucleotides: TGCAGTGCTGTACGACTGGGCGGGGAGCTGTTTGAT. The chain links TRBV20-1 to TRBJ2-2; no definite D call. V lost 5 bases and J lost 7, with 11 bases in between. The CDR3 is 12 residues long. Germline CDR1 is DFQATT and CDR2 is SNEGSKA (reference sequence).

This chain connects TRBV15 to TRBJ2-2; D not resolved. The ends were cut back, 8 bases at V and 2 bases at J, with 9 bases in the middle. The CDR3 is made up of 13 amino acids. From germline, CDR1 is LNHNV and CDR2 YYDKDF (reference sequence). The CDR3 nucleotides are TGTGCCACCTTTGACATAAACACCGGGGAGCTGTTTTTT. Protein product: CATFDINTGELFF.

This clonotype occurred many times. The J gene is TRBJ2-1, the V gene TRBV15; the match to TRBD2 covers 12 bases. V was pared by 5 bases and J by 9 bases, with 11 bases of the junction left unmatched. The germline V gene has CDR1 LNHNV and CDR2 YYDKDF (reference sequence). This CDR3 has 16 residues. This CDR3 is CATSPSRTSGNSEQFF. CDR3 coding DNA: TGTGCCACCAGCCCTTCCCGGACTAGCGGGAATTCTGAGCAGTTCTTC.

This chain joins TRBV29-1 and TRBJ2-1; 8 positions agree with TRBD2. J was trimmed by 2 bases and V by 3 bases; bases with no gene match: 6. CDR1 is SQVTM and CDR2 is ANQGSEA in the germline V gene. This CDR3 contains 15 residues. CDR3: CSVESAGAPYNEQFF. CDR3 DNA: TGCAGCGTTGAGTCAGCGGGGGCCCCCTACAATGAGCAGTTCTTC.

The V and J genes are TRBV20-1 and TRBJ2-5, with D possibly being TRBD1 or TRBD2 (6 bases each). V gave up 0 bases and J gave up 1 base, with 27 bases separating them. The CDR3 length is 20 residues. Looked up from germline, CDR1 is DFQATT and CDR2 is SNEGSKA (reference sequence). CDR3 protein: CSARDPRRGIRSPIQETQYF. The CDR3 bases are TGCAGTGCTAGAGATCCAAGGAGGGGGATTCGATCTCCTATCCAAGAGACCCAGTACTTC.

The V and J genes are TRBV7-8 and TRBJ1-2; 9 bases agree with TRBD1. V shed 4 bases and J 4 bases; nucleotides not matched to a gene: 4. Per germline, CDR1 SGHVS and CDR2 FQNEAQ. The CDR3 totals 14 residues. CDR3 loop: CASSSGQGLYGYTF. CDR3 DNA sequence: TGTGCCAGCAGCTCAGGACAGGGGCTCTATGGCTACACCTTC.

This clonotype has just a few counts. This chain joins TRBV7-6 and TRBJ2-1; 7 bases agree with TRBD2. This CDR3 contains 16 residues. Germline lookup yields CDR1 SGHVS and CDR2 FNYEAQ. The ends lost 2 bases at V and 0 bases at J; junction bases unmatched: 4. This CDR3 reads CASSLLGGSSYNEQFF. CDR3 in DNA: TGTGCCAGCAGCTTATTGGGCGGGAGCTCCTACAATGAGCAGTTCTTC.